The clone carrying this T cell receptor (beta chain) was seen a few times. Each CDR3 protein gets one entry after TCRdb re-called the 5' RACE reads with MiXCR. This sample carries around 690,000 distinct CDR3 sequences, around 21% of them seen once, and the ten largest clones take over 4%. The entry originates in a study of identical twins. V trimming: 0 bases; J trimming: 6 bases; junction bases outside the gene matches: 6. Germline-derived CDR1 and CDR2 are KGHSH and LQKENI. The CDR3 extends over 15 amino acids. This same sample was also taken into another study, of T cells expressing NK-cell markers.

The source material was PBMCs. V is TRBV18 and J is TRBJ2-3; TRBD2 aligns across 7 bases. This TCR came from a woman younger than 30 in good health. CDR3 sequence reads: CASSPPGGHRDTQYF. In DNA form, the CDR3 reads TGTGCCAGCTCACCACCGGGAGGGCATCGTGATACGCAGTATTTT.